The present T cell receptor (beta chain) was sequenced within a study of patients and donors after allogeneic stem cell transplantation. TCRdb re-called the RT-PCR reads with MiXCR, one entry per CDR3 protein. This sample yields some 230,000 distinct CDR3 sequences, of which about 14% are seen a single time; more than 9% belongs to the top ten. With regard to this clonotype: A much bigger clone sits one base away, suggesting this may be a read error.

This CDR3 region has 15 residues. After removal of 4 bases from V and 1 base from J, the junction contained 2 bases not matched to a gene. Germline CDR1 reads SGHNT; CDR2 reads YENEEA. Sequenced: blood, either unsorted or a sorted T cell fraction (not recorded which). The chain couples TRBV11-3 to TRBJ2-7; 12 positions match TRBD2. This sequence originates from a human donor who was either an allogeneic HSCT recipient or a stem cell or donor lymphocyte infusion donor (not recorded which). It is not recorded whose cells these are; they may come from a transplant donor. The CDR3 loop reads CASSYGLAGSYEQYF. CDR3 nucleotide sequence: TGTGCCAGCAGCTACGGACTAGCGGGATCCTACGAGCAGTACTTC.